Following are 7 T cell receptor beta chains from one sample sequenced in a study of T-cell memory formation after mild COVID-19 (dated by TCRdb to the early 2020s). Libraries were made using 5' RACE. These reads were obtained on an Illumina NovaSeq 6000. Through fastp at Q25 and MiXCR, TCRdb rebuilt clones from the public reads, retaining in-frame beta chains. Each CDR3 protein gets just one entry, which takes the most common genes and DNA from the rows behind it. This sample is represented by 150,000 to 200,000 distinct CDR3 sequences; roughly 15% of them were singletons. The biggest ten clones account for 11% to 15% of the sample. Sequencing was done on a sample of PBMCs or a T cell subset sorted from them (not recorded which). Receptors were obtained from an adult woman who had mild COVID-19 (a few samples of this study predate the infection). The sample titles of this study are shuffled in the database, so cell type and time point are left out; the donor was told from shared clones.

The table lists this clonotype with a few counts. This rearrangement joins TRBV4-3 to TRBJ2-5; 10 nucleotides match TRBD2. The J segment lost 5 bases and the V segment lost 0 bases, leaving 18 bases of the junction unmatched. Germline V gives CDR1 LGHNA, CDR2 YSLEER. CDR3 length: 20 residues. The CDR3 nucleotides are TGCGCCAGCAGCCAAGAATGGTCGCCTAGCGGGAGTAAATTGGAGGAGACCCAGTACTTC. As protein: CASSQEWSPSGSKLEETQYF.

This clonotype was seen at least ten times. At one of its ends the junction is not consistent with the germline gene, which may arise from a read error. The chain joins TRBV7-7 to TRBJ2-2, with D perhaps TRBD1 (5 bases). The germline V gene has CDR1 SSHAT and CDR2 FNYEAQ (reference sequence). The CDR3 has 15 residues. The CDR3 coding sequence is TGTGCTAGCAGCTTAAGCCCCTTAGGGGCCGGGGAGCTGTTTTTT. Translated, it gives CASSLSPLGAGELFF. Looking up the rest from reference TRBV7-7 and TRBJ2-2 gives the full variable domain: GAGVSQSPRYKVTKRGQDVTLRCDPISSHATLYWYQQALGQGPEFLTYFNYEAQPDKSGLPSDRFSAERPEGSISTLTIQRTEQRDSAMYRCASSLSPLGAGELFFGEGSRLTVL.

This chain joins TRBV7-2 and TRBJ2-1, with TRBD1 matching 8 bases. Trimming at V came to 5 bases and at J to 10 bases, leaving 13 bases not matched to a gene. Germline-derived CDR1 and CDR2 are SGHTA and FQGNSA. The CDR3 has 15 residues. The CDR3, as DNA: TGTGCCAGCAGCACAACCGGGACAGGTGAACTGGAGCAGTTCTTC. This translates into CASSTTGTGELEQFF.

In this sample, this clonotype turned up a few times. This chain links TRBV12-3 or TRBV12-4 with TRBJ2-6, with D unclear. The CDR3 consists of 14 residues. V dropped 7 bases and J dropped 4 bases, with 11 bases sitting between them. CDR3 region: CASTATGGANVLTF. In nucleotides, the CDR3 is TGTGCCAGCACCGCCACCGGAGGGGCCAACGTCCTGACTTTC.

This clonotype was seen at least ten times. The chain links TRBV12-3 or TRBV12-4 to TRBJ2-3; TRBD1 is a possible D gene (6 bases). V lost 5 bases and J lost 6, with 12 bases in between. The CDR3 runs to 13 residues. DNA of the CDR3: TGTGCCAGCAGTCTCGACAGGCGCGATACGCAGTATTTT. The encoded protein is CASSLDRRDTQYF.

This clonotype occurred many times. The genes are TRBV5-1 and TRBJ1-1, with no clear D. V gave up 2 bases and J gave up 2 bases, with 7 bases separating them. The CDR3 contains 13 residues. Germline V lookup: CDR1 SGHRS, CDR2 YFSETQ. This CDR3 is CASSLSINTEAFF. CDR3 in DNA: TGCGCCAGCAGCTTATCCATCAACACTGAAGCTTTCTTT. Looking up the rest from reference TRBV5-1 and TRBJ1-1 gives the full variable domain: KAGVTQTPRYLIKTRGQQVTLSCSPISGHRSVSWYQQTPGQGLQFLFEYFSETQRNKGNFPGRFSGRQFSNSRSEMNVSTLELGDSALYLCASSLSINTEAFFGQGTRLTVV.

The chain employs TRBV7-2 and TRBJ2-7; 9 nucleotides line up with TRBD2. Germline loops: CDR1 SGHTA, CDR2 FQGNSA. The CDR3 is made up of 15 amino acids. V was clipped by 6 bases and J by 6 bases; unmatched bases: 12. Written as DNA, the CDR3 is TGTGCCAGCAGGTTCGCAACCGGGACTAGCAGCGAGCAGTACTTC. This codes for CASRFATGTSSEQYF.